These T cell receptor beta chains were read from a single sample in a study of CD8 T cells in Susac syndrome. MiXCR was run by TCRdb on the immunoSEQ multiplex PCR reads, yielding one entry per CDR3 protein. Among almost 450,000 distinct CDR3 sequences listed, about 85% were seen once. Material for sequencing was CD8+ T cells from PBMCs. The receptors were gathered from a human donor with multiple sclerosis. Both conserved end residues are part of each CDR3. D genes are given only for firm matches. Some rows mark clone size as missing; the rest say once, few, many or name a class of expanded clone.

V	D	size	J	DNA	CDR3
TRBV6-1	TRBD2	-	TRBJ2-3	TGTGCCAGCTCCCGGGAGGAAGCTATAGATACGCAGTATTTT	CASSREEAIDTQYF
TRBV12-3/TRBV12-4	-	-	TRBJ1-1	TGTGCCAGCAGTTTAAGGTTTGGGAACACTGAAGCTTTCTTT	CASSLRFGNTEAFF
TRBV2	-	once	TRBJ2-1	TGTGCCAGCAGTTATGGAGGGGGTTGGGATGAGCAGTTCTTC	CASSYGGGWDEQFF
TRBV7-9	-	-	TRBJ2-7	TGTGCCAGCAGCCTCAGTATGTACGAGCAGTACTTC	CASSLSMYEQYF
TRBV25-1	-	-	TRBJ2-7	TGTGCCAGCAGTGATTGGGACATCTACGAGCAGTACTTC	CASSDWDIYEQYF
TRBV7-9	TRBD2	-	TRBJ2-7	TGTGCCAGCAGCTTAGAGCGGGGCCCCTACGAGCAGTACTTC	CASSLERGPYEQYF
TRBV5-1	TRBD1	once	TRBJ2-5	TGCGCCAGCAGCCCCGTACCCGGACAGGGTCAAGAGACCCAGTACTTC	CASSPVPGQGQETQYF
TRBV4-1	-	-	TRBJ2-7	TGCGCCAGCAGCCAAGAGCCCAGGCCCAACGAGCAGTACTTC	CASSQEPRPNEQYF
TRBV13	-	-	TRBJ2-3	TGTGCCAGCAGCCCGGGACACTCCGATGCCACAGATACGCAGTATTTT	CASSPGHSDATDTQYF
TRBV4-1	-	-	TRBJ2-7	TGCGCCAGCAGCCAAGAAGGACAGAGTAACGAGCAGTACTTC	CASSQEGQSNEQYF
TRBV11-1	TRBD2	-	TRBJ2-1	TGTGCCAGCAGCCAGGCCCACACTAGCGGGATAGGGAATGAGCAGTTCTTC	CASSQAHTSGIGNEQFF
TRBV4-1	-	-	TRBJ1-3	TGCGCCAGCAGCGGAGGGGATACCTCTGGAAACACCATATATTTT	CASSGGDTSGNTIYF
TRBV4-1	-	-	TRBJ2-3	TGCGCCAGCAGAACGTGGCGGTTCACAGATACGCAGTATTTT	CASRTWRFTDTQYF
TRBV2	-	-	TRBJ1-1	TGTGCCAGCAGTCCACAGGGTGAAACTGAAGCTTTCTTT	CASSPQGETEAFF
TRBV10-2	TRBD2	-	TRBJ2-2	TGCGCCAGCAGTGAGGGTAGCGGGAGCGCCGGGGAGCTGTTTTTT	CASSEGSGSAGELFF
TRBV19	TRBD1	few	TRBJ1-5	TGTGCCAGCCCCACAGACAGGGCGAATCAGCCCCAGCATTTT	CASPTDRANQPQHF
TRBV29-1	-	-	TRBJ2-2	TGCAGCGTCCCTGGCGGGTACACCGGGGAGCTGTTTTTT	CSVPGGYTGELFF
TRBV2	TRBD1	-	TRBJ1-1	TGTGCCAGCAGCTACTACAGGGGTGTCCAGAACACTGAAGCTTTCTTT	CASSYYRGVQNTEAFF
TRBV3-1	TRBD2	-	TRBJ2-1	TGTGCCAGCAGTCGTGGAACGATTGGACTAGTTTATGAGCAGTTCTTC	CASSRGTIGLVYEQFF
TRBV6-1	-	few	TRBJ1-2	TGTGCCAGCAGTCCGGACAGCTCCTATGGCTACACCTTC	CASSPDSSYGYTF
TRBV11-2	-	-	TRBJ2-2	TGTGCCAGCAGCCCGACGTGGGAGACCACCGGGGAGCTGTTTTTT	CASSPTWETTGELFF
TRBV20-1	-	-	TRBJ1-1	TGCAGTGCCGCCCCCTTAGAAGGGGTGGAGACTGAAGCTTTCTTT	CSAAPLEGVETEAFF
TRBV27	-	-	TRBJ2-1	TGTGCCAGCAGTACGATAGGGGGAGCGTACAATGAGCAGTTCTTC	CASSTIGGAYNEQFF
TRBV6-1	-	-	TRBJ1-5	TGTGCCAGCACCCCCGATGGGAGACCCAGCCGCGTTCAGCCCCAGCATTTT	CASTPDGRPSRVQPQHF
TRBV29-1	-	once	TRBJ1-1	TGCAGCGTTGACGGGTTCACTGAAGCTTTCTTT	CSVDGFTEAFF
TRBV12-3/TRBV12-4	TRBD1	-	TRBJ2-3	TGTGCCAGCAGCACCCGGGACAGGGGTCCAGATACGCAGTATTTT	CASSTRDRGPDTQYF
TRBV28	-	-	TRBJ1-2	TGTGCCAGCAGTTTAGGACTGAACTATGGCTACACCTTC	CASSLGLNYGYTF
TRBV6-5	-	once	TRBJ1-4	TGTGCCAGCAGTTACTCCCACCCGGAAAAACTGTTTTTT	CASSYSHPEKLFF
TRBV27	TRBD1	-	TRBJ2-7	TGTGCCAGCAGTCGGGACAGTTCAGGGTACGAGCAGTACTTC	CASSRDSSGYEQYF
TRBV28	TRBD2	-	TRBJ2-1	TGTGCCAGCACCGGGGGGGTAGCGGGAGTGGAGAATGAGCAGTTCTTC	CASTGGVAGVENEQFF
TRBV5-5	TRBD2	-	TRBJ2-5	TGTGCCAGCAGCTTGGAGACTAGCGGCCTCCAAGAGACCCAGTACTTC	CASSLETSGLQETQYF
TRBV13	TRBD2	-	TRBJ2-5	TGTGCCAGCAGCTGGGAGGGAGAGACCCAGTACTTC	CASSWEGETQYF
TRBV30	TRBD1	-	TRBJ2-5	TGTGCCTGGAGTACAGGGGTGGGTCGAGAGACCCAGTACTTC	CAWSTGVGRETQYF